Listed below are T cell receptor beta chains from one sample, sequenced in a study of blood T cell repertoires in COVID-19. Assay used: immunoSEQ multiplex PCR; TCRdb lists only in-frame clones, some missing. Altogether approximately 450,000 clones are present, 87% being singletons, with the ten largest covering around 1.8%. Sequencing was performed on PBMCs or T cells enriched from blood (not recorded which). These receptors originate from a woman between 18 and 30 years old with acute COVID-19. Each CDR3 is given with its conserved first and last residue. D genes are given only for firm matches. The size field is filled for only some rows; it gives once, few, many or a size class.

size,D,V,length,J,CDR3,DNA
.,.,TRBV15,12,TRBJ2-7,CATSRDFYEQYF,TGTGCCACCTCGCGGGACTTCTACGAGCAGTACTTC
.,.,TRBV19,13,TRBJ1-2,CASQRPRNYGYTF,TGTGCCAGTCAGCGACCGAGGAACTATGGCTACACCTTC
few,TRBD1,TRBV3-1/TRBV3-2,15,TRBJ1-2,CASSQGQGNSDGYTF,TGTGCCAGCAGCCAAGGACAGGGGAATTCGGATGGCTACACCTTC
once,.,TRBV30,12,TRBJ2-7,CAWRDTTYEQYF,TGTGCCTGGAGGGACACTACCTACGAGCAGTACTTC
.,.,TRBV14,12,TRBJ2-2,CASRGHTGELFF,TGTGCCAGCAGGGGCCACACCGGGGAGCTGTTTTTT
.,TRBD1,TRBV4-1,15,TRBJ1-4,CASSHEDRVGEKLFF,TGCGCCAGCAGCCACGAGGACAGGGTCGGCGAAAAACTGTTTTTT
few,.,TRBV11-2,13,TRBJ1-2,CASSLALFSGYTF,TGTGCCAGCAGCTTAGCCCTATTTAGTGGCTACACCTTC
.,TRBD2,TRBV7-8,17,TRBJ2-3,CASSPTGLAGGWDTQYF,TGTGCCAGCAGCCCTACTGGACTAGCGGGAGGGTGGGATACGCAGTATTTT
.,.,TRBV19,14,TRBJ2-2,CASSRGLWTGELFF,TGTGCCAGTTCCAGGGGTCTCTGGACCGGGGAGCTGTTTTTT
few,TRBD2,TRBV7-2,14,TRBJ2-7,CASSLERGSYEQYF,TGTGCCAGCAGCTTAGAGCGGGGCTCCTACGAGCAGTACTTC
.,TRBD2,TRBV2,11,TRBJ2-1,CASSGRLAQFF,TGTGCCAGCAGTGGTAGACTAGCGCAGTTCTTC
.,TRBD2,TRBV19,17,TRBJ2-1,CASSIATSGGAYNEQFF,TGTGCCAGTAGTATAGCGACTAGCGGGGGGGCCTACAATGAGCAGTTCTTC
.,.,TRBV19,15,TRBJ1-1,CASSLNPAGEIEAFF,TGTGCCAGTAGTCTCAACCCCGCAGGGGAGATTGAAGCTTTCTTT
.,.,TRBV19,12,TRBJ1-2,CASIGGTYGYTF,TGTGCCAGTATTGGAGGGACCTATGGCTACACCTTC
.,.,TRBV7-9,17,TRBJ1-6,CASSLVPGSGNNSPLHF,TGTGCCAGCAGCTTAGTTCCAGGGAGCGGGAATAATTCACCCCTCCACTTT
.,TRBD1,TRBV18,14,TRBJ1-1,CASSPPGQTTEAFF,TGTGCCAGCTCACCCCCGGGACAGACGACTGAAGCTTTCTTT
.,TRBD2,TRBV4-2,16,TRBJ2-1,CASSQDTRGGYNEQFF,TGTGCCAGCAGCCAAGATACCCGGGGGGGCTACAATGAGCAGTTCTTC
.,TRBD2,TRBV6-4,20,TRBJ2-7,CASRILTGPRLAGDTYEQYF,TGTGCCAGCAGAATCTTGACAGGACCAAGGCTAGCGGGGGACACCTACGAGCAGTACTTC
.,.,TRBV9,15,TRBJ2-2,CASSPRTTNTGELFF,TGTGCCAGCAGCCCCCGGACAACGAACACCGGGGAGCTGTTTTTT
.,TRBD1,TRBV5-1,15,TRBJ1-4,CASSLLTGGVGKLFF,TGCGCCAGCAGCCTCCTAACAGGGGGCGTTGGAAAACTGTTTTTT
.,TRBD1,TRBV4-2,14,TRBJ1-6,CASRHAGGGSPLHF,TGTGCCAGCAGGCACGCAGGGGGCGGTTCACCCCTCCACTTT
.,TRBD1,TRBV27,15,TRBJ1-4,CASSSTGGAGEKLFF,TGTGCCAGCAGTTCTACAGGGGGCGCGGGGGAAAAACTGTTTTTT
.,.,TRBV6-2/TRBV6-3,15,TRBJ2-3,CASSPPRGSTDTQYF,TGTGCCAGCAGTCCGCCGAGGGGGAGCACAGATACGCAGTATTTT
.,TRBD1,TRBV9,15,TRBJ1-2,CASSPRDRGFGGYTF,TGTGCCAGCAGCCCCCGGGACAGGGGCTTTGGTGGCTACACCTTC
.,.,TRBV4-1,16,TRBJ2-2,CASSQQPGQNTGELFF,TGCGCCAGCAGCCAACAACCGGGACAGAACACCGGGGAGCTGTTTTTT
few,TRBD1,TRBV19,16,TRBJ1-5,CASSIFRQGSYRPQHF,TGTGCCAGTAGTATATTCAGACAGGGCTCTTATCGGCCCCAGCATTTT
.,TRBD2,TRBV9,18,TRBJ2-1,CASSASEGGGGFYNEQFF,TGTGCCAGCAGCGCCTCAGAGGGCGGGGGGGGTTTCTACAATGAGCAGTTCTTC
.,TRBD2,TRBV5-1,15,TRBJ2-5,CASSFGGGPIETQYF,TGCGCCAGCAGCTTTGGGGGAGGGCCGATAGAGACCCAGTACTTC
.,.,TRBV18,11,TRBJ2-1,CASSPLDEQFF,TGTGCCAGCTCACCACTCGATGAGCAGTTCTTC
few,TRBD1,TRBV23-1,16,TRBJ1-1,CASRGTGGGLCTEAFF,TGCGCCAGCAGAGGGACAGGGGGCGGACTGTGCACTGAAGCTTTCTTT
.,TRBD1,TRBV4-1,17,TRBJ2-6,CASSAPGQGRGANVLTF,TGCGCCAGCAGCGCACCGGGACAGGGACGTGGGGCCAACGTCCTGACTTTC
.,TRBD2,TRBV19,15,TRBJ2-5,CALSPTGGYQETQYF,TGTGCCCTTTCTCCAACGGGGGGGTACCAAGAGACCCAGTACTTC
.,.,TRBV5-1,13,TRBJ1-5,CASSWGRNQPQHF,TGCGCCAGCAGTTGGGGCCGAAATCAGCCCCAGCATTTT
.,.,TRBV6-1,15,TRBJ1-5,CASSEMRDSNQPQHF,TGTGCCAGCAGTGAAATGAGGGATAGCAATCAGCCCCAGCATTTT
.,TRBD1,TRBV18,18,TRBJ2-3,CASSPRPLQGAWTDTQYF,TGTGCCAGCTCACCACGTCCATTACAGGGGGCATGGACAGATACGCAGTATTTT
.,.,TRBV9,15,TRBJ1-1,CASSPQGHTNTEAFF,TGTGCCAGCAGCCCACAGGGACATACGAACACTGAAGCTTTCTTT
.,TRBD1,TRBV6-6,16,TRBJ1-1,CASRQAGTGLNTEAFF,TGTGCCAGCAGGCAAGCCGGGACAGGGCTCAACACTGAAGCTTTCTTT
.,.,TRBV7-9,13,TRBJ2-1,CASSLVQDNEQFF,TGTGCCAGCAGCTTAGTTCAGGACAATGAGCAGTTCTTC
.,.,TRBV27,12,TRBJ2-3,CASSQTRDTQYF,TGTGCCAGCAGTCAAACGAGAGATACGCAGTATTTT
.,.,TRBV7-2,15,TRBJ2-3,CASSLRGRRTDTQYF,TGTGCCAGCAGCTTACGAGGGAGACGCACAGATACGCAGTATTTT
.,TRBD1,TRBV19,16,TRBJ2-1,CASSTDRLGSNNEQFF,TGTGCCAGTAGTACGGACAGGTTGGGGTCCAACAATGAGCAGTTCTTC
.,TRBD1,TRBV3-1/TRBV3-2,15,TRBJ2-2,CASSQAQGVTGELFF,TGTGCCAGCAGCCAGGCCCAGGGGGTTACCGGGGAGCTGTTTTTT
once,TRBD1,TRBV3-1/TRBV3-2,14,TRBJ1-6,CASSQATGGSPLHF,TGTGCCAGCAGCCAAGCTACAGGGGGTTCACCCCTCCACTTT
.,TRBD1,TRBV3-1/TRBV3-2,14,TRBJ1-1,CASSQVGDSTEAFF,TGTGCCAGCAGCCAAGTGGGGGACAGCACTGAAGCTTTCTTT
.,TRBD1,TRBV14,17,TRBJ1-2,CASSQTRGQGATYGYTF,TGTGCCAGCAGCCAAACCCGGGGACAGGGGGCAACTTATGGCTACACCTTC
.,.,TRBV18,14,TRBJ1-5,CASSPQEGGQPQHF,TGTGCCAGCTCACCACAGGAAGGGGGTCAGCCCCAGCATTTT
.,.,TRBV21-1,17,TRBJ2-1,CASSTVGGPHYYNEQFF,TGTGCCAGCAGCACCGTGGGAGGACCCCATTATTACAATGAGCAGTTCTTC
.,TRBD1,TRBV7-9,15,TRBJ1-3,CASSSQTGLTNTIYF,TGTGCCAGCAGCTCGCAGACAGGGCTTACGAACACCATATATTTT
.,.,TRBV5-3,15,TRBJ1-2,CARSCARDYRYGYTF,TGTGCCAGAAGCTGCGCCAGGGACTACCGCTATGGCTACACCTTC
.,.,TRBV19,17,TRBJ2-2,CASSIVDKTINTGELFF,TGTGCCAGTAGTATAGTGGACAAGACCATAAACACCGGGGAGCTGTTTTTT
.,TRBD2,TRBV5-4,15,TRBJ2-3,CASSSGLAGGDTQYF,TGTGCCAGCAGCTCGGGACTAGCGGGAGGAGATACGCAGTATTTT
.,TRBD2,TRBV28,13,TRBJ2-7,CASSLGTSDEQYF,TGTGCCAGCAGTTTAGGGACTAGCGACGAGCAGTACTTC
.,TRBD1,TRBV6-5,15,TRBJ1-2,CASSHGQGVGYGYTF,TGTGCCAGCAGTCATGGACAGGGGGTGGGCTATGGCTACACCTTC
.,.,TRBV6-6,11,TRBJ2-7,CASSPGGEQYF,TGTGCCAGCAGCCCCGGTGGCGAGCAGTACTTC